The 12 T cell receptor beta chains presented below share a single source sample, sequenced in a study of blood T cell repertoires in COVID-19 (dated by TCRdb to 2020 to 2022). Library method: the immunoSEQ multiplex PCR assay. TCRdb carries this immuneACCESS record with in-frame sequences only. Its versions omit some clonotypes, under half of them owing to an unresolved V gene in the studies checked, with the rest unexplained. The sample has fewer than 500,000 clones on record, about nine tenths of them singletons. The ten top clones hold 1.4% to 1.5% of the sample. Sequencing was done on a sample of peripheral blood. These receptor sequences come from a woman younger than 45 with active or convalescent COVID-19.

The chain recombines TRBV11-1 with TRBJ2-7; D may be TRBD2 (6 bases). The CDR3 extends over 13 amino acids. Germline V gene sequence: CDR1 SGHAT, CDR2 FQDESV (reference sequence). V lost 5 bases and J 9 bases, leaving 17 bases between the germline ends. DNA of the CDR3: TGTGCCAGCAGCCCCGGGTCTAGGGGAGGGCAGTACTTC. This gives the protein CASSPGSRGGQYF.

This clone has only a few counts. This chain connects TRBV6-5 to TRBJ1-2, with no clear D. V shed 6 bases and J shed 4 bases, with 9 bases lying between them. The CDR3 runs to 12 residues. Germline CDR1 MNHEY, CDR2 SVGAGI. The CDR3: CASSPAGYGYTF. CDR3 coding DNA: TGTGCCAGCAGCCCCGCGGGCTATGGCTACACCTTC.

The chain carries TRBV19 and TRBJ1-4, with no clear D. V shed 5 bases and J shed 5 bases, with 6 bases lying between them. Germline V gene data show CDR1 as LNHDA and CDR2 as SQIVND (reference sequence). The length of the CDR3 is 12 residues. CDR3 sequence: CASSPRNEKLFF. The CDR3, as DNA: TGTGCCAGTAGTCCTCGGAATGAAAAACTGTTTTTT.

In the case of this clone: This specimen includes other DNA sequences encoding the same CDR3. V is TRBV19 and J is TRBJ2-6; 10 bases agree with TRBD1. This CDR3 comprises 18 residues. In germline, CDR1 is LNHDA, CDR2 SQIVND (reference sequence). V shed 4 bases, J shed 3 bases, and the junction held 9 bases outside the gene matches. This chain's CDR3 is CASSKKGQGEFGANVLTF. The CDR3, as DNA: TGTGCCAGTAGTAAAAAAGGACAGGGGGAGTTTGGGGCCAACGTCCTGACTTTC.

The V gene is TRBV6-6, the J gene TRBJ2-7; 8 positions match TRBD2. Germline V gene sequence: CDR1 MNHNY, CDR2 SVGAGI (reference sequence). CDR3 length: 14 amino acids. V shed 5 bases and J 5 bases; nucleotides not matched to a gene: 8. CDR3 region: CASSMTSDRDEQYF. The CDR3, as DNA: TGTGCCAGCAGTATGACTAGCGACAGAGACGAGCAGTACTTC.

This chain joins TRBV2 and TRBJ1-1; D is unresolved. Germline V gives CDR1 SNHLY, CDR2 FYNNEI. The V end lost 8 bases, the J end lost 1 base, and 14 bases lay between the germline ends. The CDR3 loop spans 14 amino acids. CDR3 residues: CASDPHRENTEAFF. CDR3 coding DNA: TGTGCCAGCGACCCCCACAGAGAGAACACTGAAGCTTTCTTT.

V gene TRBV27 combines with J gene TRBJ1-4; D call uncertain. The germline V gene has CDR1 MNHEY and CDR2 SMNVEV (reference sequence). This CDR3 spans 14 amino acids. V lost 3 bases and J lost 6, with 11 bases in between. As DNA, the CDR3 is TGTGCCAGCAGTTTCACCGGGGTGGATGAAAAACTGTTTTTT. This encodes CASSFTGVDEKLFF.

The V gene is TRBV10-3, the J gene TRBJ1-2; 10 positions match TRBD1. The CDR3 is 16 amino acids. V lost 3 bases, J lost 6 bases, and 10 bases stayed unmatched. CDR1 is ENHRY and CDR2 is SYGVKD in the germline V gene. CDR3 protein: CAISEAPGQGDHGYTF. The CDR3 DNA reads TGTGCCATCAGTGAAGCGCCCGGACAGGGGGACCATGGCTACACCTTC.

The chain joins TRBV6-1 to TRBJ2-5; TRBD1 is a possible D gene (5 bases). The germline V and J ends were trimmed by 2 bases and 5 bases, with 18 bases remaining between them. The germline V gene encodes CDR1 MNHNS and CDR2 SASEGT. The CDR3 length is 16 residues. The CDR3 DNA reads as TGTGCCAGCAGTGAACTCCTACTACGCAAGGGGGAGACCCAGTACTTC. It codes for CASSELLLRKGETQYF.

The rearrangement uses TRBV3-1 (or the pseudogene TRBV3-2) and TRBJ2-3, with TRBD1 matching 7 bases. V lost 4 bases and J lost 5; bases outside the gene matches: 6. The CDR3 is made up of 14 amino acids. CDR1 and CDR2 (germline): LGHDT, YNNKEL (reference sequence). CDR3 nucleotide sequence: TGTGCCAGCAGCCGTTTAGGGGGCGGAGATACGCAGTATTTT. Translating gives CASSRLGGGDTQYF.

The V gene is TRBV20-1, the J gene TRBJ2-3, with D possibly matching TRBD2 (5 bases). The CDR3 is 12 amino acids. Per the germline V gene, CDR1 is DFQATT and CDR2 is SNEGSKA (reference sequence). The germline V and J ends were trimmed by 3 bases and 7 bases, with 11 bases remaining between them. CDR3 loop: CSASNPGNTQYF. CDR3 sequence (DNA): TGCAGTGCTAGTAACCCCGGGAATACGCAGTATTTT.

Only a few counts were recorded for this clone. The V gene is TRBV6-1, the J gene TRBJ1-3; no clear D gene. The V end was cut by 2 bases, the J end by 0 bases, with 5 bases between. This CDR3 is 14 amino acids long. The germline gives CDR1 MNHNS, CDR2 SASEGT. CDR3 residues: CASSEPISGNTIYF. The CDR3, as DNA: TGTGCCAGCAGTGAACCCATCTCTGGAAACACCATATATTTT.